Below are 22 T cell receptor beta chains sequenced from a single sample in a study of cytomegalovirus exposure and HLA in healthy donors. PCR employed 60 Vbeta and 13 Jbeta primers. The protocol was immunoSEQ multiplex PCR, while the TCRdb copy is restricted to in-frame clones and leaves out a portion. The sample includes approximately 200,000 clones, around 80% of them seen just once. Sequenced: PBMCs. The receptors originated from a man aged 40-49 years in good health and CMV-seronegative.

The chain carries TRBV5-1 and TRBJ2-1, with 9 bases matching TRBD2. Germline V gene data show CDR1 as SGHRS and CDR2 as YFSETQ. With V trimmed by 4 bases and J by 4 bases, 9 bases remained unmatched. This CDR3 is built from 16 residues. CDR3 nucleotides: TGCGCCAGCAGCACGGCTCGGGGACTAGCTTACAATGAGCAGTTCTTC. Encoded protein: CASSTARGLAYNEQFF.

In its sample, this clone was seen a few times. CDR3 region: CASSFFGGNLYNEQFF. Written as DNA, the CDR3 is TGTGCCAGCAGTTTCTTTGGGGGGAACCTCTACAATGAGCAGTTCTTC. This chain links TRBV27 with TRBJ2-1, with TRBD2 as a possible D gene (6 bases). Trimming shortened V by 3 bases and J by 3 bases, and 15 bases separated the two germline ends. The CDR3 runs 16 residues. Germline V gene lookup returns CDR1 MNHEY and CDR2 SMNVEV (reference sequence).

The chain recombines TRBV4-3 with TRBJ2-7; TRBD2 agrees at 7 bases. The CDR3 length is 15 residues. With V trimmed by 0 bases and J by 7 bases, 9 bases remained unmatched. The germline CDR1 and CDR2 sequences are LGHNA and YSLEER. The chain's CDR3 is CASSQEGSGADEQYF. The CDR3 DNA is TGCGCCAGCAGCCAAGAGGGAAGCGGGGCTGATGAGCAGTACTTC.

The chain joins TRBV2 to TRBJ1-4; 9 bases are shared with TRBD1. The V and J ends lost 5 bases and 8 bases, in that order; junction bases with no gene match: 12. The CDR3 extends over 16 amino acids. Germline V gives CDR1 SNHLY, CDR2 FYNNEI. CDR3: CASSSPLQGAGEKLFF. CDR3 bases: TGTGCCAGCAGTTCTCCCTTACAGGGGGCTGGGGAAAAACTGTTTTTT.

The chain carries TRBV2 and TRBJ2-7, with D maybe TRBD2 (7 bases). Germline V lookup: CDR1 SNHLY, CDR2 FYNNEI. The CDR3 spans 12 residues. V shed 7 bases and J shed 3 bases, with 10 bases lying between them. The CDR3, as DNA: TGTGCCAGCAAGGGGGGGGTCTACGAGCAGTACTTC. Amino acid sequence: CASKGGVYEQYF.

The J gene is TRBJ1-5, the V gene TRBV9; 7 nucleotides agree with TRBD1. The germline gives CDR1 SGDLS, CDR2 YYNGEE. V dropped 3 bases and J dropped 5; count of bases not matched to a gene: 5. This CDR3 is built from 14 residues. DNA of the CDR3: TGTGCCAGCAGCGCCGGGACAGCCTATCAGCCCCAGCATTTT. Its protein product is CASSAGTAYQPQHF.

This chain uses TRBV7-2 with TRBJ2-1, with 9 positions matching TRBD1. From germline, CDR1 is SGHTA and CDR2 FQGNSA. The CDR3 sequence is 13 residues long. V gave up 5 bases and J gave up 10 bases; unmatched junction bases: 6. CDR3 in amino acids: CASSTGQGTEQFF. Here the CDR3 DNA reads TGTGCCAGCAGCACCGGACAGGGGACGGAGCAGTTCTTC.

The rearrangement uses TRBV6-5 and TRBJ2-1; D possibly corresponds to TRBD2 (6 bases). This CDR3 spans 14 amino acids. V was clipped by 6 bases and J by 4 bases, with 13 bases between them. Germline V gene lookup returns CDR1 MNHEY and CDR2 SVGAGI. CDR3 nucleotides: TGTGCCAGCAGCATCCGGGACTCTTACAATGAGCAGTTCTTC. Its translation: CASSIRDSYNEQFF.

V is TRBV27 and J is TRBJ2-1; 9 nucleotides align to TRBD2. The CDR3 consists of 15 residues. The germline V gene encodes CDR1 MNHEY and CDR2 SMNVEV (reference sequence). Unmatched junction bases numbered 9, after V lost 2 bases and J lost 10 bases. The chain's CDR3 is CASSLSLAGLREQFF. CDR3 DNA sequence: TGTGCCAGCAGTTTAAGTCTAGCGGGGCTCCGGGAGCAGTTCTTC.

The V call is TRBV4-3, the J call TRBJ2-1; TRBD1 matches 7 bases. The V segment lost 0 bases and the J segment 1 base; nucleotides outside the gene matches: 3. CDR3 length: 16 residues. Germline CDR1 and CDR2: LGHNA and YSLEER. CDR3 nucleotides: TGCGCCAGCAGCCAAGACCGACAGGGATCCTACAATGAGCAGTTCTTC. Translated: CASSQDRQGSYNEQFF.

V gene TRBV2 combines with J gene TRBJ1-5; D gene ambiguous. The germline gives CDR1 SNHLY, CDR2 FYNNEI. V was clipped by 4 bases and J by 0 bases, with 13 bases between them. The CDR3 has 16 residues. CDR3 in amino acids: CASSVGRDYSNQPQHF. Written as DNA, the CDR3 is TGTGCCAGCAGTGTAGGGAGAGATTATAGCAATCAGCCCCAGCATTTT.

The chain recombines TRBV27 with TRBJ2-5, with D maybe TRBD1 (6 bases). Germline V lookup: CDR1 MNHEY, CDR2 SMNVEV (reference sequence). V was cut by 6 bases and J by 4 bases, with 18 bases left in between. The CDR3 runs to 15 residues. This CDR3 is CASSYSSGEGETQYF. The CDR3, as DNA: TGTGCCAGCAGCTACTCATCAGGGGAAGGAGAGACCCAGTACTTC.

Details on this clone: A read error may produce the germline difference seen at one junction end. Other DNA sequences from this sample encode an identical CDR3 as well. V gene TRBV6-1 combines with J gene TRBJ2-1, with D possibly TRBD2 on 5 matching bases. The CDR3 consists of 12 residues. Germline loops: CDR1 MNHNS, CDR2 SASEGT. The CDR3 DNA follows: TGCGCCAGCAGTGAACGGGGTAATGAGCAGTTCTTC. Translation: CASSERGNEQFF.

J is TRBJ1-1 and V is TRBV6-1, with 8 bases that match TRBD1. Unmatched junction bases numbered 10, after V lost 6 bases and J lost 4 bases. The CDR3 length is 15 residues. CDR1 is MNHNS and CDR2 is SASEGT in the germline V gene. CDR3 sequence (DNA): TGTGCCAGCAGAAACGCAGGACAGGGAGGCACTGAAGCTTTCTTT. It codes for CASRNAGQGGTEAFF.

Of note for this clone: Other DNA variants within this sample encode the same CDR3. V usage is TRBV18 and J usage is TRBJ1-2; D call uncertain. The CDR3 loop spans 13 amino acids. From germline, CDR1 is KGHSH and CDR2 LQKENI. V was shortened by 0 bases and J by 1 base, with 3 bases between the two germline ends. This CDR3 reads CASSPPSNYGYTF. CDR3 coding DNA: TGTGCCAGCTCACCACCCAGTAACTATGGCTACACCTTC.

This chain joins TRBV6-6 and TRBJ2-1, with 7 bases fitting TRBD2. V lost 6 bases and J lost 9; bases outside the gene matches: 14. CDR3 length: 15 residues. The germline V gene has CDR1 MNHNY and CDR2 SVGAGI (reference sequence). The CDR3 protein is CASRKEGLGRGEQFF. In DNA form, the CDR3 reads TGTGCCAGCAGAAAGGAGGGGTTGGGGAGGGGTGAGCAGTTCTTC.

The chain is built from TRBV5-1 and TRBJ1-1; weak D call: TRBD1 (5 bases). The V gene's germline CDR1 is SGHRS and CDR2 YFSETQ. This CDR3 spans 15 amino acids. Deletions cut 3 bases from V and 0 bases from J, with 12 bases between. The CDR3 sequence: CASSSYRQMNTEAFF. The CDR3 DNA follows: TGCGCCAGCAGCTCTTACAGACAGATGAACACTGAAGCTTTCTTT.

This clone was seen just once. The chain links TRBV11-2 to TRBJ2-1; D not certain. Germline lookup yields CDR1 SGHAT and CDR2 FQNNGV. V gave up 1 base and J gave up 10 bases, with 11 bases separating them. The CDR3 has 13 amino acids. This chain's CDR3 is CASSLGVAREQFF. The CDR3 bases are TGTGCCAGCAGCTTAGGGGTGGCGAGGGAGCAGTTCTTC.

The CDR3 here is CASSFGQVRPYEQYF. The DNA of the CDR3 is TGCGCCAGCAGCTTTGGACAGGTCCGTCCCTACGAGCAGTACTTC. V is TRBV4-1 and J is TRBJ2-7; TRBD1 matches 7 bases. CDR1 and CDR2 from the germline V gene are MGHRA and YSYEKL. V shed 5 bases, J shed 2 bases, and the junction held 9 bases outside the gene matches. The CDR3 is made up of 15 amino acids.

For the CDR3, the DNA is TGTGCCAGCAGCCAAGACGTCCAGGGGCCGGGCTATGGCTACACCTTC. It codes for CASSQDVQGPGYGYTF. The chain couples TRBV4-2 to TRBJ1-2, with D possibly matching TRBD1 (6 bases). The CDR3 runs 16 residues. Germline V gene sequence: CDR1 LGHNA, CDR2 YNFKEQ. Trimming stripped 0 bases from V and 4 bases from J, with 15 bases between.

The chain joins TRBV19 to TRBJ2-1; D is possibly TRBD1 (6 bases). Germline V gene data show CDR1 as LNHDA and CDR2 as SQIVND (reference sequence). Trimming shortened V by 3 bases and J by 1 base, and 10 bases separated the two germline ends. The CDR3 contains 15 residues. CDR3 in amino acids: CASSIATGSYNEQFF. The CDR3, as DNA: TGTGCCAGTAGTATTGCGACAGGTTCCTACAATGAGCAGTTCTTC.

This clone was seen just once. The chain recombines TRBV29-1 with TRBJ2-2; 11 nucleotides agree with TRBD2. J was trimmed by 10 bases and V by 2 bases; bases with no gene match: 9. Germline CDR1 is SQVTM and CDR2 is ANQGSEA. The CDR3 runs to 15 residues. CDR3 nucleotides: TGCAGCGTTGAAAAGTCGACTAGCGGGATGTTGGAGCTGTTTTTT. Amino acids: CSVEKSTSGMLELFF.